This T cell receptor (beta chain) was retrieved from a study of beta chain features in type 1 diabetes. On the study more broadly: Patients shared similar age, gender and cell yields with healthy donors. Sorted cells numbering roughly 98,000,000 were examined across all samples.

Of note for this clone: Its specificity is unknown.

Investigators reverse transcribed all isolated RNA, so they sequenced expressed TCRB transcripts. Libraries were prepared by immunoSEQ multiplex PCR; TCRdb keeps only in-frame clonotypes and omits some of them. The top ten clones hold 0.025% to 0.035% of a sample with roughly 250,000 clones, about 20% of them seen once. Germline values: CDR1 SGDLS, CDR2 YYNGEE. Trimming took 2 bases from V and 4 from J, leaving 15 bases between them. The CDR3 sequence is 15 residues long. Overall study results and limits: Type 1 diabetes patients had VDJ junctions that carried fewer insertions and more deletions. Equally in patients and controls, shorter templates might have been favored by PCR. The study found moderately but significantly shorter TCRB CDR3s in all four CD4+ subsets of Type 1 diabetes patients.

Sequences were obtained from naive CD4+ T cells from blood. The V and J genes are TRBV9 and TRBJ1-1; D might be TRBD1 (5 bases). This TCR came from a woman aged 40 to 50 with type 1 diabetes. The CDR3 DNA reads as TGTGCCAGCAGCGTTGGCCTGACAGAGTTCACTGAAGCTTTCTTT. This codes for CASSVGLTEFTEAFF.